The 24 T cell receptor beta chains given below trace back to one sample, sequenced in a study of CD8 T cells in Susac syndrome. Random hexamers served to reverse transcribe about 0.5 to 1 ug RNA. TCRdb re-called the immunoSEQ multiplex PCR reads through MiXCR, storing one row per CDR3 protein. The profile shows about 80,000 distinct CDR3 sequences, over 90% of them singletons. The sample was CD8+ T cells from PBMCs. Receptors originate from a human donor in good health.

This chain links TRBV20-1 with TRBJ1-2; D is possibly TRBD1 (5 bases). Germline assignment: CDR1 DFQATT and CDR2 SNEGSKA (reference sequence). Trimming shortened V by 5 bases and J by 6 bases, and 13 bases separated the two germline ends. The CDR3 spans 12 residues. The CDR3 protein is CSARWGDNGYTF. As DNA, the CDR3 is TGCAGTGCTCGATGGGGGGATAATGGCTACACCTTC.

This chain links TRBV20-1 with TRBJ2-1; 9 bases are shared with TRBD2. Germline CDR1 reads DFQATT; CDR2 reads SNEGSKA (reference sequence). The CDR3 covers 14 residues. J lost 9 bases, V lost 1 base, and 7 bases had no gene match. The CDR3 DNA reads TGCAGTGCTAGAGGGCTAGCGGGAAGAGGTGAGCAGTTCTTC. Translation gives CSARGLAGRGEQFF.

The CDR3 spells CASSLNLGDEQYF. The CDR3 nucleotides are TGTGCCAGCAGTTTAAATTTGGGCGACGAGCAGTACTTC. The chain is built from TRBV27 and TRBJ2-7; D is undetermined. V shed 2 bases and J shed 5 bases, with 10 bases lying between them. The CDR3 spans 13 residues. The germline V gene has CDR1 MNHEY and CDR2 SMNVEV (reference sequence).

The J gene is TRBJ2-5, the V gene TRBV19; 8 bases map to TRBD2. Per germline, CDR1 LNHDA and CDR2 SQIVND (reference sequence). V shed 7 bases, J shed 5 bases, and the junction held 9 bases outside the gene matches. The CDR3 is 14 residues long. CDR3 DNA sequence: TGTGCCAGTAAACTAGCGGCGAGTTTGGAGACCCAGTACTTC. Its translation is CASKLAASLETQYF. The whole variable domain, remainder taken from reference TRBV19 and TRBJ2-5, is DGGITQSPKYLFRKEGQNVTLSCEQNLNHDAMYWYRQDPGQGLRLIYYSQIVNDFQKGDIAEGYSVSREKKESFPLTVTSAQKNPTAFYLCASKLAASLETQYFGPGTRLLVL.

The rearrangement joins TRBV11-2 to TRBJ2-1, with a tentative D call TRBD1 (5 bases). Germline V gene data show CDR1 as SGHAT and CDR2 as FQNNGV. V gave up 4 bases and J gave up 9 bases, with 13 bases separating them. This CDR3 is built from 13 residues. CDR3 sequence reads: CASSYGATREQFF. The CDR3 coding sequence is TGTGCCAGCAGCTATGGGGCTACCCGTGAGCAGTTCTTC.

The rearrangement links TRBV7-9 to TRBJ1-1; 10 bases line up with TRBD1. Trimming removed 6 bases from V and 0 bases from J; junction bases left unmatched: 10. This CDR3 is built from 17 residues. The germline V gene encodes CDR1 SEHNR and CDR2 FQNEAQ (reference sequence). This CDR3 reads CASRSDRGASMNTEAFF. In nucleotides, the CDR3 is TGTGCCAGCAGATCGGACAGGGGGGCTAGCATGAACACTGAAGCTTTCTTT.

The chain couples TRBV13 to TRBJ1-2; D is ambiguous. The CDR3 runs to 13 residues. Germline V gene lookup returns CDR1 PRHDT and CDR2 FYEKMQ (reference sequence). V lost 0 bases, J lost 5 bases, and 7 bases lay in between. CDR3 region: CASSLGPEYGYTF. The CDR3 DNA reads TGTGCCAGCAGCTTAGGCCCGGAGTATGGCTACACCTTC.

The chain couples TRBV7-2 to TRBJ2-3; 7 bases fit TRBD1. Germline V lookup: CDR1 SGHTA, CDR2 FQGNSA. The J segment lost 6 bases and the V segment lost 3 bases, leaving 12 bases of the junction unmatched. The CDR3 contains 16 residues. The CDR3 is CASSLRQGWETDTQYF. Here the CDR3 DNA reads TGTGCCAGCAGCTTGAGACAGGGCTGGGAGACGGATACGCAGTATTTT.

The chain carries TRBV28 and TRBJ2-3; the D gene is possibly TRBD1 (5 bases). The length of the CDR3 is 15 residues. With 2 bases removed from V and 0 bases from J, the gap between germline ends came to 9 bases. Germline V gene lookup returns CDR1 MDHEN and CDR2 SYDVKM. The CDR3 DNA reads TGTGCCAGCAGTTTAATCAGGGCCAGCACAGATACGCAGTATTTT. The encoded protein is CASSLIRASTDTQYF.

CDR3 sequence: CASSSTGGLTGELFF. In DNA form, the CDR3 reads TGTGCCAGCAGTTCAACAGGGGGCCTCACCGGGGAGCTGTTTTTT. The V and J genes are TRBV6-5 and TRBJ2-2, with TRBD1 matching 9 bases. Germline CDR1 reads MNHEY; CDR2 reads SVGAGI. The junction had 4 bases not matched to a gene; V was cut back by 4 bases and J by 4 bases. This CDR3 has 15 amino acids.

This chain links TRBV29-1 with TRBJ2-1; 8 nucleotides match TRBD2. CDR3 length: 13 amino acids. V lost 4 bases, J lost 7 bases, and 6 bases stayed unmatched. Germline V lookup: CDR1 SQVTM, CDR2 ANQGSEA. CDR3 sequence reads: CSVVGGRSNEQFF. As DNA, the CDR3 is TGCAGCGTTGTCGGCGGGAGGTCTAATGAGCAGTTCTTC.

J is TRBJ2-7 and V is TRBV6-6; D is undetermined. The germline V gene has CDR1 MNHNY and CDR2 SVGAGI (reference sequence). Trimming took off 2 bases at V and 5 bases at J, with 13 bases between the two ends. This CDR3 spans 14 amino acids. CDR3 sequence: CASSYTLLVDEQYV. The CDR3 DNA reads TGTGCCAGCAGTTACACTCTCCTAGTGGACGAGCAGTACGTC.

The rearrangement links TRBV9 to TRBJ2-1, with a tentative D call TRBD2 (5 bases). CDR1 SGDLS and CDR2 YYNGEE come from the germline V gene. This CDR3 is 16 amino acids long. V lost 4 bases and J lost 7, with 21 bases in between. The DNA of the CDR3 is TGTGCCAGCAGCCCCGCGGGTCTCCCCTACCATAATGAGCAGTTCTTC. Translation: CASSPAGLPYHNEQFF.

V usage is TRBV9 and J usage is TRBJ2-1; D not resolved. The germline V gene encodes CDR1 SGDLS and CDR2 YYNGEE. The V end was cut by 0 bases, the J end by 5 bases, with 9 bases between. The length of the CDR3 is 14 residues. The CDR3 DNA reads as TGTGCCAGCAGCGTAGCGGCAGCCCACAATGAGCAGTTCTTC. Translated: CASSVAAAHNEQFF.

The genes are TRBV6-1 and TRBJ1-2, with 8 bases fitting TRBD1. The CDR3 loop spans 18 amino acids. CDR1 and CDR2 from the germline V gene are MNHNS and SASEGT. The V and J ends lost 5 bases and 8 bases, in that order; junction bases with no gene match: 22. This CDR3 reads CASSLSSGTGPVSAGYTF. The CDR3 DNA follows: TGTGCCAGCAGTCTCAGTTCCGGGACAGGACCAGTCTCAGCCGGCTACACCTTC.

The chain uses TRBV27 and TRBJ2-3; D gene unclear. CDR3 size: 13 residues. Germline V gene lookup returns CDR1 MNHEY and CDR2 SMNVEV (reference sequence). The germline V and J ends were trimmed by 3 bases and 3 bases, with 7 bases remaining between them. The CDR3: CASSLVATDTQYF. In nucleotides, the CDR3 is TGTGCCAGCAGTTTGGTGGCAACAGATACGCAGTATTTT.

The gene calls are TRBV20-1 and TRBJ2-2, with D perhaps matching TRBD1 (6 bases). The ends were cut back, 2 bases at V and 2 bases at J, with 12 bases in the middle. The CDR3 is 15 residues long. Germline CDR1 DFQATT, CDR2 SNEGSKA (reference sequence). The CDR3 spells CSARTGPPNTGELFF. The CDR3 coding sequence is TGCAGTGCTAGAACAGGGCCGCCTAACACCGGGGAGCTGTTTTTT.

This chain links TRBV9 with TRBJ1-3, with D unresolved. The CDR3 sequence is 16 residues long. Trimming took off 0 bases at V and 0 bases at J, with 10 bases between the two ends. Germline lookup yields CDR1 SGDLS and CDR2 YYNGEE. The CDR3 loop reads CASSVASSLSGNTIYF. In nucleotides, the CDR3 is TGTGCCAGCAGCGTAGCGAGCAGCCTCTCTGGAAACACCATATATTTT.

The gene calls are TRBV29-1 and TRBJ2-2, with a tentative D call TRBD1 (6 bases). The V end lost 7 bases, the J end lost 4 bases, and 16 bases lay between the germline ends. Germline V gives CDR1 SQVTM, CDR2 ANQGSEA. The CDR3 consists of 14 residues. CDR3 in amino acids: CSAIGTRFTGELFF. The CDR3 nucleotides are TGCAGCGCAATAGGGACACGATTCACCGGGGAGCTGTTTTTT.

This clonotype was detected only once. The rearrangement links TRBV9 to TRBJ2-1; D might be TRBD1 or TRBD2, each matching 5 bases. The ends were cut back, 1 base at V and 2 bases at J, with 10 bases in the middle. Germline loops: CDR1 SGDLS, CDR2 YYNGEE. This CDR3 has 15 residues. CDR3 bases: TGTGCCAGCAGCGTATCAGGGAGCACCTACAATGAGCAGTTCTTC. It encodes CASSVSGSTYNEQFF. The whole variable domain, remainder taken from reference TRBV9 and TRBJ2-1, is DSGVTQTPKHLITATGQRVTLRCSPRSGDLSVYWYQQSLDQGLQFLIQYYNGEERAKGNILERFSAQQFPDLHSELNLSSLELGDSALYFCASSVSGSTYNEQFFGPGTRLTVL.

The chain is built from TRBV7-9 and TRBJ1-5; unclear D gene. This CDR3 region has 15 residues. CDR1 SEHNR and CDR2 FQNEAQ come from the germline V gene (reference sequence). V was clipped by 3 bases and J by 0 bases, with 9 bases between them. CDR3 loop: CASSFEGYSNQPQHF. CDR3 nucleotides: TGTGCCAGCAGCTTTGAAGGGTATAGCAATCAGCCCCAGCATTTT.

This clonotype occurred once. The V call is TRBV4-3, the J call TRBJ1-6; a possible D gene is TRBD1 (5 bases). The CDR3 length is 19 residues. The ends were cut back, 1 base at V and 7 bases at J, with 23 bases in the middle. Germline V gene lookup returns CDR1 LGHNA and CDR2 YSLEER. In DNA form, the CDR3 reads TGCGCCAGCAGCCAAGTCGTCCGGGACCTCATGGATACCAATTCACCCCTCCACTTT. Amino acid sequence: CASSQVVRDLMDTNSPLHF.

The chain is built from TRBV9 and TRBJ2-5; D uncertain. The CDR3 totals 13 residues. Germline V lookup: CDR1 SGDLS, CDR2 YYNGEE. With 4 bases removed from V and 4 bases from J, the gap between germline ends came to 11 bases. The CDR3 sequence: CASSNEGRETQYF. The DNA for the CDR3 is TGTGCCAGCAGCAACGAAGGCCGAGAGACCCAGTACTTC.

This chain links TRBV9 with TRBJ1-2; no firm D call. The germline CDR1 and CDR2 sequences are SGDLS and YYNGEE. CDR3 size: 12 residues. The V end lost 7 bases, the J end lost 4 bases, and 11 bases lay between the germline ends. CDR3: CASEGIGYGYTF. Written as DNA, the CDR3 is TGTGCCAGCGAGGGAATCGGCTATGGCTACACCTTC.